This TCR beta chain was documented in a study of blood T cell repertoires in COVID-19. Generated by immunoSEQ multiplex PCR, the TCRdb table keeps only in-frame clones and is missing some. The profile shows some 150,000 clones, approximately 86% of them singletons. The ends lost 4 bases at V and 9 bases at J; junction bases unmatched: 12. CDR1 and CDR2 from the germline V gene are LGHDT and YNNKEL (reference sequence). The CDR3 length is 16 residues. This TCR was recovered from a woman in her forties or fifties with acute or convalescent COVID-19. This chain connects TRBV3-1 (or the pseudogene TRBV3-2) to TRBJ1-6, with TRBD1 matching 7 bases. Specimen: peripheral blood. In DNA form, the CDR3 reads TGTGCCAGCAGCCGCCTTACGACAGGGTCGGGTTCACCCCTCCACTTT. Encoded protein: CASSRLTTGSGSPLHF.